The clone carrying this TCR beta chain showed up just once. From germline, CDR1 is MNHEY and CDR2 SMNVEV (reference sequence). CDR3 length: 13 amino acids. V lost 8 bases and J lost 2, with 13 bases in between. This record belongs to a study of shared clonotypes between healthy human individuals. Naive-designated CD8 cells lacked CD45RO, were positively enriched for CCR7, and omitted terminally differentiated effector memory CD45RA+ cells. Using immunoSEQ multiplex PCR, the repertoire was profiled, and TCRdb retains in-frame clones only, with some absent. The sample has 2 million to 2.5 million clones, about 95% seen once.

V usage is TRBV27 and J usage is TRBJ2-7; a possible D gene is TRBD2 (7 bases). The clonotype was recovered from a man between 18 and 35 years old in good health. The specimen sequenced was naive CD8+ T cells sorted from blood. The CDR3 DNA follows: TGTGCCAGCGGCCACGGGGGGCCCTACGAGCAGTACTTC. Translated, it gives CASGHGGPYEQYF.